Below, 18 T cell receptor beta chains from the same sample are listed, as sequenced in a study of molecular identifiers for immune sequencing clone quantification. Via MiXCR, TCRdb re-called the PCR reads, giving one row per CDR3 protein. This sample yields tens of thousands of distinct CDR3 sequences, of which around a fifth are seen a single time; more than 1% belongs to the top ten. The source material was naive CD8+ T cells from blood, with Jurkat cell RNA spiked in. Subset meaning: FACS-sorted CD8+CD4-CCR7+CD45RA+ naive T cells. These receptors all come from a human donor in good health. Some libraries in this study had Jurkat cell RNA spiked in.

The chain uses TRBV5-6 and TRBJ2-7; D is perhaps TRBD1 or TRBD2 (5 bases each). The CDR3 totals 14 residues. CDR1 SGHDT and CDR2 YYEEEE come from the germline V gene. The V and J ends lost 0 bases and 3 bases respectively, with 10 bases between them. CDR3 in DNA: TGTGCCAGCAGCTTGGGGACGGGGCTCTACGAGCAGTACTTC. Its protein product is CASSLGTGLYEQYF.

The CDR3 coding sequence is TGTGCCAGCAGCTTAGAGGAAGGCGGACCGAACACCGGGGAGCTGTTTTTT. It yields the protein CASSLEEGGPNTGELFF. The chain couples TRBV7-2 to TRBJ2-2; no definite D call. This CDR3 comprises 17 residues. Germline V gene data show CDR1 as SGHTA and CDR2 as FQGNSA. V was pared by 1 base and J by 0 bases, with 12 bases between.

V is TRBV6-1 and J is TRBJ2-7; D call uncertain. CDR1 is MNHNS and CDR2 is SASEGT in the germline V gene. The CDR3 has 14 residues. Trimming shortened V by 2 bases and J by 3 bases, and 11 bases separated the two germline ends. The CDR3 protein is CASSEFLVNYEQYF. The DNA for the CDR3 is TGTGCCAGCAGTGAATTTCTAGTGAACTACGAGCAGTACTTC.

This clonotype has just one count. This clone may be a read error of a much larger clone one base away. The chain links TRBV2 to TRBJ1-2; 7 bases map to TRBD1. Unmatched junction bases numbered 12, after V lost 1 base and J lost 10 bases. This CDR3 contains 15 residues. CDR1 and CDR2 from the germline V gene are SNHLY and FYNNEI. CDR3 in amino acids: CASSEVPTGSDAYTF. Here the CDR3 DNA reads TGTGCCAGCAGTGAAGTACCGACAGGGTCGGATGCCTACACCTTC.

The V and J genes are TRBV21-1 and TRBJ2-4; TRBD2, the D gene given by the table, was not confirmed from the DNA. TRBV21-1 is a recognized pseudogene. The length of the CDR3 is 16 residues. CDR3 nucleotide sequence: TGTGCCAGCAGAAAAGGAGGGGACTATGACAAAAACATTCAGTACTTC. It is translated as CASRKGGDYDKNIQYF.

This clonotype was found a few times. V is TRBV4-1 and J is TRBJ1-1, with D uncertain. Germline-derived CDR1 and CDR2 are MGHRA and YSYEKL. V was clipped by 1 base and J by 2 bases, with 8 bases between them. This CDR3 has 14 amino acids. The CDR3 reads CASSQVVGNTEAFF. CDR3 bases: TGCGCCAGCAGCCAAGTGGTAGGAAACACTGAAGCTTTCTTT.

This clonotype came up many times. The genes are TRBV5-1 and TRBJ2-7; D possibly corresponds to TRBD2 (5 bases). V was pared by 2 bases and J by 0 bases, with 12 bases between. CDR3 length: 15 amino acids. The germline CDR1 and CDR2 sequences are SGHRS and YFSETQ. CDR3 sequence reads: CASSFRTGSSYEQYF. CDR3 DNA: TGCGCCAGCAGCTTTCGTACGGGGTCCTCCTACGAGCAGTACTTC.

This clonotype was seen at least ten times. DNA of the CDR3: TGCGCCAGCAGCCAATTCAGGGATAGCAATCAGCCCCAGCATTTT. This codes for CASSQFRDSNQPQHF. The chain is built from TRBV4-3 and TRBJ1-5; TRBD1 might be the D (5 bases). V lost 2 bases to trimming and J lost 0 bases, with 8 bases between them. The CDR3 contains 15 residues. Germline V gene data show CDR1 as LGHNA and CDR2 as YSLEER.

Comments on this clonotype: A single base separates this from a much larger clone, so it may be a read error. The chain employs TRBV6-5 and TRBJ2-3; weak D call: TRBD2 (5 bases). The CDR3 spans 14 residues. CDR1 MNHEY and CDR2 SVGAGI come from the germline V gene. The CDR3: CARRYGLGTDTQYF. The CDR3 DNA follows: TGTGCCCGCAGATATGGACTCGGCACAGATACGCAGTATTTT.

The chain recombines TRBV29-1 with TRBJ2-1; D perhaps matches TRBD1 (6 bases). The CDR3 has 12 residues. The V end lost 6 bases, the J end lost 8 bases, and 14 bases lay between the germline ends. Looked up from germline, CDR1 is SQVTM and CDR2 is ANQGSEA. CDR3 DNA sequence: TGCAGCGTGAAAGACAGGACCTATGAGCAGTTCTTC. The encoded protein is CSVKDRTYEQFF.

This clonotype was seen repeatedly, ten times or more. V usage is TRBV7-9 and J usage is TRBJ2-3; 8 nucleotides align to TRBD1. The J segment lost 3 bases and the V segment lost 7 bases, leaving 15 bases of the junction unmatched. Germline V lookup: CDR1 SEHNR, CDR2 FQNEAQ (reference sequence). The CDR3 has 17 amino acids. CDR3 residues: CASILSSGGAETDTQYF. The CDR3 DNA follows: TGTGCCAGCATCCTCTCGTCAGGGGGCGCAGAGACAGATACGCAGTATTTT. Looking up the rest from reference TRBV7-9 and TRBJ2-3 gives the full variable domain: DTGVSQNPRHKITKRGQNVTFRCDPISEHNRLYWYRQTLGQGPEFLTYFQNEAQLEKSRLLSDRFSAERPKGSFSTLEIQRTEQGDSAMYLCASILSSGGAETDTQYFGPGTRLTVL.

Only one count was recorded for this clonotype. A much larger clone lies one base from this, so it may be a read error. J is TRBJ2-5 and V is TRBV7-9; a weak D match, TRBD1 (5 bases). The CDR3 consists of 14 residues. Germline CDR1 and CDR2: SEHNR and FQNEAQ (reference sequence). The V and J ends lost 4 bases and 7 bases respectively, with 16 bases between them. In nucleotides, the CDR3 is TGTGCCAGCAGCTCGGACATCGATCGGCGGACCCAGTACTTC. Its translation: CASSSDIDRRTQYF.

This clonotype was detected only a few times. V is TRBV6-5 and J is TRBJ1-1; possible D gene TRBD1, 5 bases. The germline V and J ends were trimmed by 7 bases and 2 bases, with 14 bases remaining between them. This CDR3 region has 14 residues. Germline-derived CDR1 and CDR2 are MNHEY and SVGAGI. CDR3 nucleotide sequence: TGTGCCAGCACTCGTTCGGACAACAACACTGAAGCTTTCTTT. It specifies CASTRSDNNTEAFF.

This clonotype was recorded a few times. The genes are TRBV20-1 and TRBJ2-2; the D is unclear. The V end lost 0 bases, the J end lost 4 bases, and 9 bases lay between the germline ends. CDR1 and CDR2 from the germline V gene are DFQATT and SNEGSKA (reference sequence). The CDR3 covers 14 residues. The chain's CDR3 is CSARDLFFTGELFF. Written as DNA, the CDR3 is TGCAGTGCTAGAGATCTATTTTTCACCGGGGAGCTGTTTTTT.

This clonotype has more than one count but fewer than ten. The chain joins TRBV12-3 or TRBV12-4 to TRBJ1-1; D is ambiguous. With 6 bases removed from V and 7 bases from J, the gap between germline ends came to 12 bases. The length of the CDR3 is 12 residues. The CDR3 sequence is CASRDPGNEAFF. CDR3 coding DNA: TGTGCCAGCAGGGATCCGGGGAATGAAGCTTTCTTT.

This rearrangement joins TRBV5-1 to TRBJ2-7; D gene unclear. Germline V CDR1 and CDR2: SGHRS, YFSETQ. Trimming took 0 bases from V and 4 from J, leaving 14 bases between them. This CDR3 region has 15 residues. The chain's CDR3 is CASSLARGTPYEQYF. The CDR3 nucleotides are TGCGCCAGCAGCTTGGCCCGAGGTACTCCATACGAGCAGTACTTC.

The sample holds many counts of this clonotype. The rearrangement joins TRBV24-1 to TRBJ2-3; TRBD1 agrees at 7 bases. The germline CDR1 and CDR2 sequences are KGHDR and SFDVKD. The CDR3 consists of 17 residues. V shed 0 bases, J shed 5 bases, and the junction held 10 bases outside the gene matches. For the CDR3, the DNA is TGTGCCACCAGTGATTTGCATGCCGAGGGGGCAGGAGATACGCAGTATTTT. As protein: CATSDLHAEGAGDTQYF.

This clonotype showed up many times. The V and J genes are TRBV20-1 and TRBJ2-7; D gene unclear. The CDR3 has 13 residues. The ends were cut back, 1 base at V and 3 bases at J, with 10 bases in the middle. The germline CDR1 and CDR2 sequences are DFQATT and SNEGSKA (reference sequence). The CDR3 bases are TGCAGTGCTAGAGGGACGCCTTACTACGAGCAGTACTTC. Protein: CSARGTPYYEQYF.